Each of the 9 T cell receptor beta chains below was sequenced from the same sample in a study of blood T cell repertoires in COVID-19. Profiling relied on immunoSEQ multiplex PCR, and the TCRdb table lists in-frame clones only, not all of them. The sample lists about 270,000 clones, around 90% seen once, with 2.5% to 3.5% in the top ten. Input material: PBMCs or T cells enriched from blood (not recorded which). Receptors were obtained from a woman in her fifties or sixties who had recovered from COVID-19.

The CDR3 bases are TGCGCCAGCAGAAAGGGGGACTACTCCTACGAGCAGTACTTC. Translating gives CASRKGDYSYEQYF. This chain joins TRBV10-2 and TRBJ2-7; maybe TRBD2 (7 bases). Germline V gene lookup returns CDR1 WSHSY and CDR2 SAAADI. V lost 6 bases and J lost 0, with 12 bases in between. The CDR3 spans 14 residues.

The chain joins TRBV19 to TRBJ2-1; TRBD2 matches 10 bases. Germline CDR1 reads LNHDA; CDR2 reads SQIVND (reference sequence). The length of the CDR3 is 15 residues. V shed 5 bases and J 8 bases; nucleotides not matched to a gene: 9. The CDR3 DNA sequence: TGTGCCAGTAGTGCACTAGCGGGGATGCAGGATGAGCAGTTCTTC. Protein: CASSALAGMQDEQFF.

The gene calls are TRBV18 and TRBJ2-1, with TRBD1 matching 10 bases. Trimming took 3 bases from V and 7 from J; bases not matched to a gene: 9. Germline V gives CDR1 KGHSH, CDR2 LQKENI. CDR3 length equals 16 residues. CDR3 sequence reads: CASSPQTGGALNEQFF. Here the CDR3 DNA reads TGTGCCAGCTCACCCCAGACAGGGGGCGCGTTAAATGAGCAGTTCTTC.

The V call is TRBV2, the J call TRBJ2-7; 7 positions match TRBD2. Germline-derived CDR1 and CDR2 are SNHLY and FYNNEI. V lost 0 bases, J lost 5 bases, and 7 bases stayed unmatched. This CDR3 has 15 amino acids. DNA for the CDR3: TGTGCCAGCAGTGAAGCGCGGGGAGGGCGGGACGAGCAGTACTTC. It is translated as CASSEARGGRDEQYF.

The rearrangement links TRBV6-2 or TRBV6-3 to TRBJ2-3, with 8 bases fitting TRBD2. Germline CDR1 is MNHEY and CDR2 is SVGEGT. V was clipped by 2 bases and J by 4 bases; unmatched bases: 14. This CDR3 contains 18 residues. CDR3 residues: CASSYILADVGSSDTQYF. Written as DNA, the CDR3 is TGTGCCAGCAGTTACATACTAGCGGACGTTGGAAGCTCAGATACGCAGTATTTT.

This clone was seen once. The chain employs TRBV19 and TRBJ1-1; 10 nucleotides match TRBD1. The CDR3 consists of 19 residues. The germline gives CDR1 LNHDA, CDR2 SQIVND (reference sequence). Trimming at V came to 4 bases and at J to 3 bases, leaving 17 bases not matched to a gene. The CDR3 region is CASSNYRGQGSSVDTEAFF. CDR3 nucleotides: TGTGCCAGTAGTAATTACCGGGGACAGGGGAGTTCAGTGGACACTGAAGCTTTCTTT.

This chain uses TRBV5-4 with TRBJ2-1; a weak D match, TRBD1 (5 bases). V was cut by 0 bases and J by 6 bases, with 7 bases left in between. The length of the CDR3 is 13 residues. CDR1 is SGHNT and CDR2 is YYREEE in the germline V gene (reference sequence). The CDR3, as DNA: TGTGCCAGCAGCTTGGGGCAGGGCAATGAGCAGTTCTTC. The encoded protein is CASSLGQGNEQFF.

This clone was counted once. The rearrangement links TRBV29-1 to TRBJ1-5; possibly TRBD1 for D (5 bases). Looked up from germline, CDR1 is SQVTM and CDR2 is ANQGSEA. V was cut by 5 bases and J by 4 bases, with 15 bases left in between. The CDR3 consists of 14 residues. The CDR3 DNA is TGCAGCGTTAGTGAGTCCAGGACAAATCAGCCCCAGCATTTT. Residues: CSVSESRTNQPQHF.

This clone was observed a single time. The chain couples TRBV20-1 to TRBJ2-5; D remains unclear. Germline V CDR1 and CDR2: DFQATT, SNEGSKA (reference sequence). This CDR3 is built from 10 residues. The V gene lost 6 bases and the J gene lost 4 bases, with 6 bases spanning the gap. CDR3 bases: TGCAGTGCCTCTCCAGAGACCCAGTACTTC. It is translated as CSASPETQYF.